This passage covers 6 T cell receptor beta chains from one sample sequenced in a study of T cells in tuberculosis. This table comes from immunoSEQ multiplex PCR, and its TCRdb copy is limited to in-frame clones, with some not included. The sample holds around 60,000 clones; 81% are singletons and the top ten take 13%. After thawing and overnight rest, PBMC were stained with GMM-loaded CD1B tetramer, viability dye and anti-CD3 for sorting. The CD1B tetramers carried C32 glucose monomycolate purified from Rhodococcus equi. Sequences were obtained from CD1b-GMM tetramer-negative cells sorted from PBMCs. The receptors originated from an adult woman with latent tuberculosis.

The rearrangement uses TRBV19 and TRBJ2-7; 7 nucleotides match TRBD2. This CDR3 is 16 amino acids long. Trimming cost V 5 bases and J 1 base; bases outside gene matches: 11. Germline V gene lookup returns CDR1 LNHDA and CDR2 SQIVND (reference sequence). The CDR3 region is CASSSGGSGASYEQYF. In DNA form, the CDR3 reads TGTGCCAGTAGTTCTGGGGGGAGCGGGGCTTCCTACGAGCAGTACTTC.

The CDR3 nucleotides are TGTGCCAGCAGTCTGACAGGGACTCAGCCCCAGCATTTT. This sequence encodes CASSLTGTQPQHF. This chain connects TRBV7-8 to TRBJ1-5, with 7 bases matching TRBD1. The V segment lost 6 bases and the J segment 6 bases; nucleotides outside the gene matches: 5. The CDR3 has 13 amino acids. Germline lookup yields CDR1 SGHVS and CDR2 FQNEAQ.

This chain links TRBV5-6 with TRBJ1-1; D perhaps matches TRBD1 (5 bases). Germline assignment: CDR1 SGHDT and CDR2 YYEEEE. The CDR3 has 14 amino acids. The V end was cut by 0 bases, the J end by 4 bases, with 10 bases between. The CDR3 spells CASSLGQGSTEAFF. The DNA of the CDR3 is TGTGCCAGCAGCTTGGGGCAGGGAAGCACTGAAGCTTTCTTT.

This chain uses TRBV6-6 with TRBJ1-2, with TRBD1 as a possible D gene (5 bases). Germline lookup yields CDR1 MNHNY and CDR2 SVGAGI (reference sequence). The CDR3 length is 11 residues. V dropped 5 bases and J dropped 7 bases, with 8 bases sitting between them. The CDR3 DNA reads as TGTGCCAGCAGTCCGGGGGTTGGCTACACCTTC. Encoded protein: CASSPGVGYTF.

This chain links TRBV5-6 with TRBJ2-1; maybe TRBD2 (5 bases). The V gene's germline CDR1 is SGHDT and CDR2 YYEEEE. With 4 bases removed from V and 10 bases from J, the gap between germline ends came to 12 bases. This CDR3 has 12 residues. CDR3 coding DNA: TGTGCCAGCAGCCCTCAAGGGAGAGAGCAGTTCTTC. The encoded protein is CASSPQGREQFF.

The V and J genes are TRBV4-1 and TRBJ1-4; 11 nucleotides line up with TRBD1. CDR1 and CDR2 from the germline V gene are MGHRA and YSYEKL. This CDR3 contains 15 residues. With V trimmed by 8 bases and J by 6 bases, 8 bases remained unmatched. The CDR3 region is CASSGQGGFDEKLFF. CDR3 nucleotides: TGCGCCAGCTCGGGACAGGGGGGGTTTGATGAAAAACTGTTTTTT.